These T cell receptor beta chains were read from a single sample in a study of T-cell memory formation after mild COVID-19. TCRdb re-derived calls from the 5' RACE reads in MiXCR, one entry per CDR3 protein. The data hold 450,000 to 650,000 distinct CDR3 sequences, with about a sixth observed a single time. Sequencing used PBMCs or a T cell subset sorted from them (not recorded which). The receptors were sampled from an adult woman who had mild COVID-19 (a few samples of this study predate the infection). Cell type and time point are not known. CDR3s include the opening cysteine and the closing phenylalanine or tryptophan. Fields, in order: J gene, V gene, clone size, D gene, CDR3 protein, CDR3 DNA. A D gene is named only where the DNA matches it firmly. Size is stated for part of the rows, as once, few or many counts, or as a class when the clone is expanded.

TRBJ2-7 | TRBV11-2 | . | TRBD2 | CASSLAIAGLPYEQYF | TGTGCCAGCAGCTTAGCAATAGCGGGGCTTCCCTACGAGCAGTACTTC
TRBJ2-7 | TRBV12-3/TRBV12-4 | . | TRBD2 | CASSFWAGVYEQYF | TGTGCCAGCAGTTTTTGGGCGGGGGTCTACGAGCAGTACTTC
TRBJ2-7 | TRBV5-1 | . | . | CASSLGGARDISYEQYF | TGCGCCAGCAGCTTGGGAGGAGCCCGGGACATCTCCTACGAGCAGTACTTC
TRBJ2-1 | TRBV7-9 | few | . | CASSLSDGDEQFF | TGTGCCAGCAGCTTAAGTGACGGCGATGAGCAGTTCTTC
TRBJ2-3 | TRBV15 | few | TRBD2 | CATTRTSGGDTQYF | TGTGCCACCACAAGGACTAGCGGAGGAGATACGCAGTATTTT
TRBJ2-5 | TRBV21-1 | few | . | CASSKGRQEETQYF | TGTGCCAGCAGCAAAGGCAGACAAGAAGAGACCCAGTACTTC
TRBJ2-3 | TRBV4-2 | few | . | CASSQGAKSTDTQYF | TGTGCCAGCAGCCAAGGAGCAAAAAGCACAGATACGCAGTATTTT
TRBJ1-6 | TRBV7-2 | . | TRBD1 | CASSLDRVIGALHF | TGTGCCAGCAGCTTGGACAGGGTGATTGGGGCCCTCCACTTT
TRBJ2-7 | TRBV4-1 | few | . | CASSQEGPRYEQYF | TGCGCCAGCAGCCAAGAGGGACCCCGTTACGAGCAGTACTTC
TRBJ2-4 | TRBV5-6 | . | TRBD1 | CASSTGTVKNIQYF | TGTGCCAGCAGCACCGGGACAGTGAAAAACATTCAGTACTTC
TRBJ1-1 | TRBV20-1 | many | . | CSASTHTEAFF | TGCAGTGCTAGTACCCACACTGAAGCTTTCTTT
TRBJ2-3 | TRBV30 | . | TRBD1 | CAWSSDRGADTQYF | TGTGCCTGGAGTTCGGACAGGGGCGCAGATACGCAGTATTTT
TRBJ2-7 | TRBV5-1 | few | . | CASSLAYHQYEQYF | TGCGCCAGCAGCTTGGCCTATCATCAGTACGAGCAGTACTTC
TRBJ2-5 | TRBV6-5 | few | TRBD2 | CASSYSSRGGKETQYF | TGTGCCAGCAGTTACTCGAGTCGCGGGGGTAAAGAGACCCAGTACTTC
TRBJ1-1 | TRBV10-3 | . | . | CATGDVGLNTEAFF | TGTGCCACCGGGGACGTCGGGCTAAACACTGAAGCTTTCTTT
TRBJ1-1 | TRBV5-1 | few | . | CASSPHYTGAEAFF | TGCGCCAGCAGCCCGCATTATACAGGAGCTGAAGCTTTCTTT
TRBJ2-1 | TRBV19 | few | TRBD2 | CASSLTSGRTSYNEQFF | TGTGCCAGTAGCCTGACTAGCGGGAGGACCTCCTACAATGAGCAGTTCTTC
TRBJ2-1 | TRBV11-2 | . | TRBD2 | CASSFGVWREDDNEQFF | TGTGCCAGCAGCTTCGGGGTATGGCGGGAGGATGACAATGAGCAGTTCTTC
TRBJ1-5 | TRBV19 | . | TRBD1 | CASSMGQGYAQPQHF | TGTGCCAGTAGTATGGGACAGGGTTATGCTCAGCCCCAGCATTTT
TRBJ2-2 | TRBV6-5 | . | TRBD1 | CASSSDRGLTGELFF | TGTGCCAGCAGCTCCGACAGGGGGCTTACCGGGGAGCTGTTTTTT
TRBJ2-7 | TRBV20-1 | . | . | CSARRDGGRYEQYF | TGCAGTGCCCGCCGGGACGGAGGTCGATACGAGCAGTACTTC
TRBJ1-2 | TRBV15 | . | TRBD1 | CATSSPGQGPVYGYTF | TGTGCCACCAGCAGTCCGGGACAGGGGCCAGTCTATGGCTACACCTTC
TRBJ1-5 | TRBV3-1 | few | . | CASSQGAVWGKQPQHF | TGTGCCAGCAGCCAAGGGGCAGTTTGGGGAAAGCAGCCCCAGCATTTT
TRBJ1-6 | TRBV4-1 | few | TRBD1 | CASSQGTGTTPLHF | TGCGCCAGCAGCCAAGGGACAGGGACGACACCCCTCCACTTT
TRBJ2-3 | TRBV6-1 | few | TRBD1 | CASSKGQGSADTQYF | TGTGCCAGCAGTAAGGGACAGGGGAGTGCGGATACGCAGTATTTT
TRBJ1-4 | TRBV7-2 | . | . | CASSLDRAATNEKLFF | TGTGCCAGCAGCTTAGACAGGGCGGCAACTAATGAAAAACTGTTTTTT
TRBJ1-1 | TRBV5-1 | few | . | CASSLELGRTEAFF | TGCGCCAGCAGCTTGGAGCTGGGACGGACTGAAGCTTTCTTT
TRBJ2-2 | TRBV29-1 | . | . | CSVVDGREYGELFF | TGCAGCGTTGTCGATGGACGGGAGTACGGGGAGCTGTTTTTT
TRBJ2-7 | TRBV5-1 | . | TRBD1 | CASSPQGTGALYEQYF | TGCGCCAGCAGCCCCCAGGGAACAGGGGCCCTCTACGAGCAGTACTTC
TRBJ2-7 | TRBV5-1 | few | . | CASSLAAYRVLSSYEQYF | TGCGCCAGCAGCTTGGCCGCCTACAGGGTTTTGAGCTCCTACGAGCAGTACTTC
TRBJ2-1 | TRBV12-5 | . | . | CASGLDPGDEQFF | TGTGCTAGTGGTCTAGACCCCGGGGATGAGCAGTTCTTC
TRBJ2-3 | TRBV7-6 | many | . | CASSGAGGTDTQYF | TGTGCCAGCAGCGGAGCGGGCGGCACAGATACGCAGTATTTT
TRBJ2-3 | TRBV7-8 | . | . | CASSSLGATDTQYF | TGTGCCAGCAGCTCGCTCGGCGCCACAGATACGCAGTATTTT
TRBJ2-3 | TRBV4-1 | few | TRBD1 | CASSQDRARQGKRTQYF | TGCGCCAGCAGCCAAGATAGGGCGAGACAGGGAAAGAGGACGCAGTATTTT
TRBJ1-4 | TRBV6-2/TRBV6-3 | few | . | CASNNPNEKLFF | TGTGCCAGCAACAATCCTAATGAAAAACTGTTTTTT
TRBJ1-4 | TRBV11-2 | . | . | CASSLSWGVGEKLFF | TGTGCCAGCAGCTTATCGTGGGGTGTTGGGGAAAAACTGTTTTTT
TRBJ2-7 | TRBV5-1 | . | TRBD2 | CASSLGGTSEQYF | TGCGCCAGCAGCTTGGGTGGGACTAGCGAGCAGTACTTC
TRBJ2-7 | TRBV7-9 | . | . | CASSPDPAYEQYF | TGTGCCAGCAGCCCGGACCCAGCATACGAGCAGTACTTC
TRBJ1-2 | TRBV12-3/TRBV12-4 | . | . | CASSRKGPYGYTF | TGTGCCAGCAGCCGCAAAGGGCCCTATGGCTACACCTTC
TRBJ2-7 | TRBV13 | few | TRBD2 | CASSLEGFSGSAYEQYF | TGTGCCAGCAGCTTAGAGGGCTTTAGCGGGTCCGCCTACGAGCAGTACTTC
TRBJ2-1 | TRBV9 | . | TRBD2 | CASSPRPGLARSKNEQFF | TGTGCCAGCAGCCCTCGCCCGGGACTAGCAAGAAGTAAGAATGAGCAGTTCTTC
TRBJ2-7 | TRBV29-1 | . | TRBD1 | CSVMTGTGNEQYF | TGCAGCGTTATGACCGGGACAGGGAACGAGCAGTACTTC
TRBJ2-3 | TRBV18 | . | TRBD2 | CASSDLAVGTDTQYF | TGTGCCAGCTCAGATCTAGCGGTGGGCACAGATACGCAGTATTTT